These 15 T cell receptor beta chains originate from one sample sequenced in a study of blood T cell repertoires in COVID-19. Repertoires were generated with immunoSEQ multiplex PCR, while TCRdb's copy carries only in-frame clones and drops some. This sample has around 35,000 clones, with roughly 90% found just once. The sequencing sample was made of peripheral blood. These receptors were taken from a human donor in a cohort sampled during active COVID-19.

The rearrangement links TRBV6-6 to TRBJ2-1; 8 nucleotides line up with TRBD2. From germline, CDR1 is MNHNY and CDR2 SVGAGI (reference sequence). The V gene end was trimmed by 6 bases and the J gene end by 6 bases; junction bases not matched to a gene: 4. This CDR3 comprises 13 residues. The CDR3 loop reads CASSPGLANEQFF. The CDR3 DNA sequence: TGTGCCAGCAGCCCCGGACTAGCCAATGAGCAGTTCTTC.

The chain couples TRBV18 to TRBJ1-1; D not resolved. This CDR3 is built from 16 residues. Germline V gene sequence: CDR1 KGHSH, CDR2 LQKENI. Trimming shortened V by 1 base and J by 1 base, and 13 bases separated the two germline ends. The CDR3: CASSPLPLLGNTEAFF. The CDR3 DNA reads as TGTGCCAGCTCACCACTTCCCTTACTAGGGAACACTGAAGCTTTCTTT.

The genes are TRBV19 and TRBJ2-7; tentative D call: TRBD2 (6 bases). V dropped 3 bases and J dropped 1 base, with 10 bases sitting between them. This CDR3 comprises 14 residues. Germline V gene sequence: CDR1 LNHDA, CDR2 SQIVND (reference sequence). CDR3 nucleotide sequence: TGTGCCAGTAGTATGAGCGGGCTATCCTACGAGCAGTACTTC. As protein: CASSMSGLSYEQYF.

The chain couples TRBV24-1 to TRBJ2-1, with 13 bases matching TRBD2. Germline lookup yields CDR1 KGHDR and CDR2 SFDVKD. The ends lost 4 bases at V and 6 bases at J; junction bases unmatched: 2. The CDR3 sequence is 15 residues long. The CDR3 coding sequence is TGTGCCACCAGTGAAACTAGCGGGAGGGGCAATGAGCAGTTCTTC. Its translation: CATSETSGRGNEQFF.

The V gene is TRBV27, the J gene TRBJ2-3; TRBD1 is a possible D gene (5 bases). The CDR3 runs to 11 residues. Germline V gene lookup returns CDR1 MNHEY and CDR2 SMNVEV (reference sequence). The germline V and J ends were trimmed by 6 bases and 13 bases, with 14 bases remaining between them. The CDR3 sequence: CASRVAGWEYF. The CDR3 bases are TGTGCCAGCAGGGTGGCAGGGTGGGAGTATTTT.

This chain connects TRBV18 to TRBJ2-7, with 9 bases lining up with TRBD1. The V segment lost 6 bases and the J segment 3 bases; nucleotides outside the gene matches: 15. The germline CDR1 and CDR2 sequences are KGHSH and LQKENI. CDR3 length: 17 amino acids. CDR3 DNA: TGTGCCAGCTCCATAGGAGTTGTGACAGGGGGGCTCTACGAGCAGTACTTC. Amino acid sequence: CASSIGVVTGGLYEQYF.

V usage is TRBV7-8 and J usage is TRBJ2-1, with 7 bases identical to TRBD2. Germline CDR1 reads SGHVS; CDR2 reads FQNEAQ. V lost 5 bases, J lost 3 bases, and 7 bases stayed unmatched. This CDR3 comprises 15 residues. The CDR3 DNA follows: TGTGCCAGCAGCCCTAGCGGAGGGCTCTACAATGAGCAGTTCTTC. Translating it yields CASSPSGGLYNEQFF.

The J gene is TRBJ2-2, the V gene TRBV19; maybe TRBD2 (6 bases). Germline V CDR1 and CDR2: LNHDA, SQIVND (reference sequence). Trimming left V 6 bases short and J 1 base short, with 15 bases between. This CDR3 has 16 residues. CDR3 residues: CASSPPGSGNTGELFF. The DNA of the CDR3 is TGTGCCAGTAGCCCTCCCGGTAGCGGGAACACCGGGGAGCTGTTTTTT.

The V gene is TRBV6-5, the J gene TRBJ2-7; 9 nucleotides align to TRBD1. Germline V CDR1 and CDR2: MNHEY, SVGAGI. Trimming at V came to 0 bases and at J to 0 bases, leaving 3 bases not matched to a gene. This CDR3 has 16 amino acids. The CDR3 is CASSYSYRGLSYEQYF. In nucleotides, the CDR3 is TGTGCCAGCAGTTACTCGTACAGGGGGCTCTCCTACGAGCAGTACTTC.

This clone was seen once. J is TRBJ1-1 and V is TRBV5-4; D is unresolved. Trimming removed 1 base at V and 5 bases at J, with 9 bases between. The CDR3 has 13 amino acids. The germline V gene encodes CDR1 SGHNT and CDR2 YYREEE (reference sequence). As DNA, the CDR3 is TGTGCCAGCAGCTTGAAAACGCAGACTGAAGCTTTCTTT. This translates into CASSLKTQTEAFF.

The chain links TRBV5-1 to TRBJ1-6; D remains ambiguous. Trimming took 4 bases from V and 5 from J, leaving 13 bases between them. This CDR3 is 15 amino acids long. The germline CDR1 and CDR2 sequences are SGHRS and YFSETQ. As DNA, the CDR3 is TGCGCCAGCAGCAAAGGAGACCGAAATAATTCACCCCTCCACTTT. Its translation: CASSKGDRNNSPLHF.

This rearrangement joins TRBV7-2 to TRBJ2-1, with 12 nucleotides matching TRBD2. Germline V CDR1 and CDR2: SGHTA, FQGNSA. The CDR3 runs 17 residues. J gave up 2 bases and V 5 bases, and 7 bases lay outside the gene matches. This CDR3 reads CASSQRLAGAAYNEQFF. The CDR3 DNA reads TGTGCCAGCAGCCAACGACTAGCGGGGGCCGCCTACAATGAGCAGTTCTTC.

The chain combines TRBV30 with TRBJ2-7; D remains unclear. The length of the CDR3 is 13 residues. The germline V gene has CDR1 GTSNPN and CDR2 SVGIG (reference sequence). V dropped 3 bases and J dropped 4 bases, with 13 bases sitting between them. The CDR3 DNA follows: TGTGCCTGGAGAGCCTCCTCCAGGTACGAGCAGTACTTC. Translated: CAWRASSRYEQYF.

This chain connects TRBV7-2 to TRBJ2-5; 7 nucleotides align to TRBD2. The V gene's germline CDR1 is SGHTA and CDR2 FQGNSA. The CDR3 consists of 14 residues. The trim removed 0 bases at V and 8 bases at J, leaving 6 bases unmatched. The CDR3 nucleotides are TGTGCCAGCAGCTTAGCGGGACTATTTGTAACCCAGTACTTC. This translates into CASSLAGLFVTQYF.

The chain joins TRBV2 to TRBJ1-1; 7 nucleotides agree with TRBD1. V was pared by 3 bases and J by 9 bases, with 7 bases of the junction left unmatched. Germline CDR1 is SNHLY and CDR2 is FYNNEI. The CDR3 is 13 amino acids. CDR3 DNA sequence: TGTGCCAGCAGTGATACTCGGACAGGCAAAGCTTTCTTT. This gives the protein CASSDTRTGKAFF.